Given below is one TCR beta chain in context. This clonotype was counted ten times or more. Its antigen is not yet known. Within one base of it there is no much larger clone, and no base qualities were kept. Each patient had bone marrow sampled at the time of active disease. Ficoll-Hypaque density gradient centrifugation was used to isolate bone marrow mononuclear cells. Myeloma plasma cells were removed and CD138-negative cells were collected by negative selection after labeling with CD138 magnetic microbeads on a MACS separator. Purity of the isolated cells was checked by flow cytometry on an Attune NxT using CD138 antibodies. Total RNA was extracted with TRIzol reagent and quantified with a NanoDrop spectrophotometer. For each patient, the CD138-negative bone marrow sample underwent paired RNA-seq and IR-seq. The CDR3, cysteine through phenylalanine, is 15 amino acids long. Only the CDR3 DNA stays, 45 bases, in frame from base 1. CDR1 MNHNY and CDR2 SVGAGI were looked up in the germline V gene (reference sequence). V is pruned by 5 bases and J by 4 bases, leaving 3 bases of the junction without a gene match.

These data belong to a study of read filtering for tumor transcriptome and immune sequencing (TCRdb year 2020). About the study as a whole: The cohort was composed of approximately 16 male and 11 to 15 female patients, with a mean age of roughly 70 years and an age range of roughly 47 to 90. The study compared TCR repertoires from targeted immune repertoire sequencing and bulk whole-transcriptome sequencing run on the same bone marrow samples. By revised international staging, 8 or 9 patients were R-ISS I, some 16 were R-ISS II and 6 or 7 were R-ISS III. TCR-region mapped reads per sample ranged from about 3.5 to 10.27 million with IR-seq versus only about 80 to 1,300 with RNA-seq. A main aim was a read-filtering strategy for immune repertoire data, specifically whether clonotypes supported by a single read should be removed. After DNase treatment, whole-transcriptome libraries were prepared using the TruSeq RNA Access Library Prep Kit. Broad study findings and their caveats: The sorted CD138-negative fraction was composed of a mixed bone marrow immune population rather than of purified T cells. Compared with RNA-seq, IR-seq captured clonotypes at much greater depth and more reliably, and a smaller IR-seq throughput was enough to identify most of the shared clonotypes. The correlation between IR-seq and RNA-seq shared clonotype proportions was increased by removal of single-read clonotypes. Single-read clonotypes made up around 85% of clonotypes but only about 4% of total reads in IR-seq, compared with roughly three quarters of clonotypes and approximately 45% of reads in RNA-seq.

TCR libraries were constructed from approximately 360 ng RNA using the Immunoverse kit, and molecular barcoded adaptors covering alpha/delta and beta/gamma chains were employed. TCR library preparation was performed with the same RNA that was used for transcriptome sequencing. Sequencing of TCR libraries was carried out on an Illumina HiSeq 4000 with 2 x 150 cycles. In the authors' own workflow: MiXCR aligned TCR reads to human V, D, J and C references and assembled the aligned reads into CDR3 clonotypes, with quality filtering and error correction included. The tcR package in R was used to analyze clonotype counts and gene usage diversity. For inspection of raw mapping reads, RNA-seq reads were mapped by STAR aligner version 2.5.3a onto GRCh37 of the human genome. To test the effect of sequencing depth on detected clonotypes, IR-seq fastq files were randomly downsampled using Seqtk 1.3. TCRdb reanalyzed the raw reads on its own, using fastp at Q25 for trimming and MiXCR for clone calling, and kept in-frame beta chains. Every CDR3 protein is listed once, alongside the most common genes and DNA of its rows. TCRdb, not the authors, supplied the V and J calls. This sample is represented by roughly 90,000 distinct CDR3 sequences; 12% of them were singletons. Together, the top ten hold 15% of the sample.

Sequencing used a population of CD138-negative cells sorted from bone marrow. Sample cell subset or site, as interpreted from the label and publication: bone marrow mononuclear cells depleted of CD138+ plasma/myeloma cells by negative magnetic selection. The TCR sequence derives from a donor over 35 with multiple myeloma. The chain uses TRBV6-6 and TRBJ2-1; TRBD2 matches 12 bases in the middle. The CDR3 here reads CASSRLAGEYNEQFF. The nucleotides are TGTGCCAGCAGTCGACTAGCGGGAGAGTACAATGAGCAGTTCTTC.